Listed here are 3 T cell receptor beta chains from one sample, sequenced in a study of blood T cell repertoires in COVID-19. Sequencing used immunoSEQ multiplex PCR; TCRdb keeps in-frame clones, though not all of them. The sample holds roughly 150,000 clones; approximately 80% are singletons and the top ten take under 0.75%. Sequenced input: peripheral blood. The receptors come from a man in his 60s with acute or convalescent COVID-19.

This chain uses TRBV9 with TRBJ1-6, with D unclear. Per the germline V gene, CDR1 is SGDLS and CDR2 is YYNGEE. Trimming left V 2 bases short and J 6 bases short, with 6 bases between. There are 13 residues in the CDR3. The DNA for the CDR3 is TGTGCCAGCAGCGTGAGGAGTAATTCACCCCTCCACTTT. Protein sequence: CASSVRSNSPLHF.

This clone was recorded only once. This rearrangement joins TRBV28 to TRBJ1-5; 7 bases are shared with TRBD1. The V and J ends lost 6 bases and 5 bases, in that order; junction bases with no gene match: 7. Germline V gene lookup returns CDR1 MDHEN and CDR2 SYDVKM. The CDR3 is 14 residues long. As DNA, the CDR3 is TGTGCCAGCAGCCCGGGACAGAGATATCAGCCCCAGCATTTT. Residues: CASSPGQRYQPQHF.

The chain joins TRBV5-6 to TRBJ1-1; D is undetermined. Germline V gene sequence: CDR1 SGHDT, CDR2 YYEEEE. The CDR3 is made up of 13 amino acids. V dropped 4 bases and J dropped 0 bases, with 7 bases sitting between them. The CDR3: CASSTTLNTEAFF. DNA for the CDR3: TGTGCCAGCAGCACGACACTGAACACTGAAGCTTTCTTT.